This is a list of T cell receptor beta chains from one sample in a study of CXCR3-negative and CXCR3-positive naive CD8 T cells. TCRdb reanalyzed the 5' RACE reads and collapses them to one entry per CDR3 protein, without DNA. Its listing shows 5,500 to 6,000 distinct CDR3 sequences. Sequencing was done on a sample of naive CXCR3+ CD8+ T cells from blood. Receptors were obtained from a human donor in good health. Some clones in this sample may be carry-over from other donors' samples. CDR3s include the opening cysteine and the closing phenylalanine or tryptophan. The order of the fields is V gene, clone size, J gene, CDR3 protein. Clone size is stated in some rows and not others, as once, few, many or a class when expanded.

V gene: TRBV29-1; clone size: medium-sized; J gene: TRBJ2-7; CDR3 protein: CSVEDQVPYEQYF
V gene: TRBV5-6; clone size: .; J gene: TRBJ2-1; CDR3 protein: CASSSIPHNEQFF
V gene: TRBV29-1; clone size: .; J gene: TRBJ2-1; CDR3 protein: CSVPRQGDEQFF
V gene: TRBV20-1; clone size: .; J gene: TRBJ2-7; CDR3 protein: CSARGQGIPYEQYF
V gene: TRBV9; clone size: medium-sized; J gene: TRBJ2-1; CDR3 protein: CASSVVAGPSKTDNEQFF
V gene: TRBV20-1; clone size: medium-sized; J gene: TRBJ2-7; CDR3 protein: CSARALTFYEQYF
V gene: TRBV3-1; clone size: .; J gene: TRBJ1-1; CDR3 protein: CASSHLLGGQGRGTEAFF
V gene: TRBV6-2/TRBV6-3; clone size: medium-sized; J gene: TRBJ2-2; CDR3 protein: CASRPGTGVTGELFF
V gene: TRBV6-6; clone size: .; J gene: TRBJ2-1; CDR3 protein: CASSYSSSGGAIHEQFF
V gene: TRBV15; clone size: .; J gene: TRBJ2-3; CDR3 protein: CATSRDENLGTDTQYF